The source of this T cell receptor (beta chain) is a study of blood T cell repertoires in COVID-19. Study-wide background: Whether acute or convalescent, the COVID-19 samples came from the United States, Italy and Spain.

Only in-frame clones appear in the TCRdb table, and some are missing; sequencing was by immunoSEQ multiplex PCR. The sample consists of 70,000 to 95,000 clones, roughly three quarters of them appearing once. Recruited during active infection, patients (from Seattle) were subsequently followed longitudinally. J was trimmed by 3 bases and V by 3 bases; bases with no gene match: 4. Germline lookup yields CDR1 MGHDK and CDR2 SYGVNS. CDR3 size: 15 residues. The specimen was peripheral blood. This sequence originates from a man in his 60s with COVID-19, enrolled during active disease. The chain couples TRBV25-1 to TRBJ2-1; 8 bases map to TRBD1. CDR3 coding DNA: TGTGCCAGCAGTGACCCAGGGGGCCGCTACAATGAGCAGTTCTTC. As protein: CASSDPGGRYNEQFF.